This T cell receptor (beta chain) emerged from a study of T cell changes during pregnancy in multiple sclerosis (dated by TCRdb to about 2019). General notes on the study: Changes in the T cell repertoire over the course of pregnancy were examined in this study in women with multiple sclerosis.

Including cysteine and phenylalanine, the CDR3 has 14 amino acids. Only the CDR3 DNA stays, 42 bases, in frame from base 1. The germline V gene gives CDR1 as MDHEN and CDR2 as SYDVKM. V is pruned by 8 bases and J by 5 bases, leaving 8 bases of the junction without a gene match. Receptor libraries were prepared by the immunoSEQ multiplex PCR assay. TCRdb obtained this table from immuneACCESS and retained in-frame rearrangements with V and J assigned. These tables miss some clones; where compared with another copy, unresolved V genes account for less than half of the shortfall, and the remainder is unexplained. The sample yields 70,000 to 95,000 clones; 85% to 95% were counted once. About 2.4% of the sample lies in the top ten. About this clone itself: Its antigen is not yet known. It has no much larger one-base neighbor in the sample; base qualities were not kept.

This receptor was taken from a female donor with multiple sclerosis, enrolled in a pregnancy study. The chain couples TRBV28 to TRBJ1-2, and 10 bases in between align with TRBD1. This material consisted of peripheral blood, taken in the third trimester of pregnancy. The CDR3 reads CASGMPGQGYGYTF. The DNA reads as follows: TGTGCCAGCGGAATGCCGGGACAGGGGTATGGCTACACCTTC.